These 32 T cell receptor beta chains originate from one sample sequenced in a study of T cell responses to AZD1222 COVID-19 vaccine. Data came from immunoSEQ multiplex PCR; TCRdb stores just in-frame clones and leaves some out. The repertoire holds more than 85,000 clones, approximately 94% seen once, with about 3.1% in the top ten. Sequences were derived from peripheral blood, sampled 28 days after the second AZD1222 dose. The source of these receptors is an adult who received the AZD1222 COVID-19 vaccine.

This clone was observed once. The chain's CDR3 is CASSLNPGSYGYTF. The CDR3 region has the DNA TGCGCCAGCAGCTTGAACCCGGGATCCTATGGCTACACCTTC. The V and J genes are TRBV5-1 and TRBJ1-2; D unclear. V was trimmed by 1 base and J by 4 bases, leaving 11 bases between them. Per germline, CDR1 SGHRS and CDR2 YFSETQ. The CDR3 has 14 residues.

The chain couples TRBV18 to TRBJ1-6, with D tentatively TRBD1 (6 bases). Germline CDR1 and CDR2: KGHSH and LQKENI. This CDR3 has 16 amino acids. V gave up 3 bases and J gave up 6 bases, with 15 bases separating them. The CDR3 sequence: CASSPNYFRGNSPLHF. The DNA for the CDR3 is TGTGCCAGCTCACCCAATTACTTCAGGGGTAATTCACCCCTCCACTTT.

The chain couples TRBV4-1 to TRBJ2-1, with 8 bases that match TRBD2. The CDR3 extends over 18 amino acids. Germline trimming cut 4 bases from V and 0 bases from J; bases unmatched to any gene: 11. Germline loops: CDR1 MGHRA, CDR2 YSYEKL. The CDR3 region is CASSRSPAGASSYNEQFF. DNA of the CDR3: TGCGCCAGCAGCCGATCTCCAGCGGGAGCCTCCTCCTACAATGAGCAGTTCTTC.

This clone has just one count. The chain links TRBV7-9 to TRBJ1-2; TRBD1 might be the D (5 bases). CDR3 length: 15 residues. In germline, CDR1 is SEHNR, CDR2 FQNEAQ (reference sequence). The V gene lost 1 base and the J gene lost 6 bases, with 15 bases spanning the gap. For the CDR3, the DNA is TGTGCCAGCAGCTTAGATTGGGGGGGAGAGGATGGCTACACCTTC. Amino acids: CASSLDWGGEDGYTF.

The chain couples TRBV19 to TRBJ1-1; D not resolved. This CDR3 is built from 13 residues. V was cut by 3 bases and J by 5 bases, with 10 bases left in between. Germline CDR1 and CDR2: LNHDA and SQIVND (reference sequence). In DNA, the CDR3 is TGTGCCAGTAGTATCGGACCAAGGACTGAAGCTTTCTTT. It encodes CASSIGPRTEAFF.

The CDR3 nucleotides are TGTGCCACCAGTGATCCCCGGACCGTCCCTGAGCAGTTCTTC. As protein: CATSDPRTVPEQFF. The J gene is TRBJ2-1, the V gene TRBV24-1; D call uncertain. CDR1 and CDR2 from the germline V gene are KGHDR and SFDVKD. The CDR3 contains 14 residues. V lost 3 bases to trimming and J lost 9 bases, with 14 bases between them.

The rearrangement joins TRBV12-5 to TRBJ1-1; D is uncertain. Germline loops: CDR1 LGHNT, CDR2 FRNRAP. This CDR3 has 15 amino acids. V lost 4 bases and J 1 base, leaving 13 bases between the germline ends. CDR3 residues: CASGSKGKGNTEAFF. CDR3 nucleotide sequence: TGTGCTAGTGGTTCGAAAGGTAAGGGGAACACTGAAGCTTTCTTT.

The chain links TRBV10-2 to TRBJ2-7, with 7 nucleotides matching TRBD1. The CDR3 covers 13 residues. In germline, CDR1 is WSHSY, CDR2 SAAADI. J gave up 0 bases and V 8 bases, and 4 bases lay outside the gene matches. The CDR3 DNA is TGCGCCAGCCTAAGGGACAGCTCCTACGAGCAGTACTTC. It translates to CASLRDSSYEQYF.

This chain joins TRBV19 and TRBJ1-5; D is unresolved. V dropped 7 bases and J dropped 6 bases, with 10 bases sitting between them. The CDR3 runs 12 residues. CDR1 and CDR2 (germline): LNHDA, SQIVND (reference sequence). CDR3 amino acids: CASMRVPQPQHF. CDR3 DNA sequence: TGTGCCAGTATGAGAGTTCCTCAGCCCCAGCATTTT.

The DNA of the CDR3 is TGTGCCAGCAGGGGGAGGCAGGGCGGCACCGGGGAGCTGTTTTTT. Its translation is CASRGRQGGTGELFF. The chain couples TRBV11-3 to TRBJ2-2; tentatively, D is TRBD2 (6 bases). The CDR3 loop spans 15 amino acids. Germline loops: CDR1 SGHNT, CDR2 YENEEA. V lost 6 bases and J lost 4, with 15 bases in between. The full variable domain, its missing parts supplied by reference TRBV11-3 and TRBJ2-2, is EAGVVQSPRYKIIEKKQPVAFWCNPISGHNTLYWYLQNLGQGPELLIRYENEEAVDDSQLPKDRFSAERLKGVDSTLKIQPAELGDSAVYLCASRGRQGGTGELFFGEGSRLTVL.

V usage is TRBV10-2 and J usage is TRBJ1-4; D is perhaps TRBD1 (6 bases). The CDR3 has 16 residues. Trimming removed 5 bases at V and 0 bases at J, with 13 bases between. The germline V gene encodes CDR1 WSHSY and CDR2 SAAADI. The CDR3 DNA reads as TGCGCCAGCAGTCCTCGACAGGCTGCAACTAATGAAAAACTGTTTTTT. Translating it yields CASSPRQAATNEKLFF.

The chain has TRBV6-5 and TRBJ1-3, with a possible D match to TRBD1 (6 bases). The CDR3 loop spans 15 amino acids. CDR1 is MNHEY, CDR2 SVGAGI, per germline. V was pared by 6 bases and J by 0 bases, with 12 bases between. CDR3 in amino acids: CASRRQAISGNTIYF. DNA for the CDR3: TGTGCCAGCAGACGACAGGCAATCTCTGGAAACACCATATATTTT.

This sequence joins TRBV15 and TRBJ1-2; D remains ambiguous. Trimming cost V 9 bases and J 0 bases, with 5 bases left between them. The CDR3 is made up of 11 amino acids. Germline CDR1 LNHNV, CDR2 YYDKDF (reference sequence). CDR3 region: CATRSNYGYTF. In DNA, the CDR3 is TGTGCCACGCGGTCTAACTATGGCTACACCTTC.

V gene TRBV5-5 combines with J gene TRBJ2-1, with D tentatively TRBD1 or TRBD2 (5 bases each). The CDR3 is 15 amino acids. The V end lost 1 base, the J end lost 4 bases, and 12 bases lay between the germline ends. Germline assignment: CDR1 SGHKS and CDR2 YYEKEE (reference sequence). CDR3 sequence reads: CASSLLGPHYNEQFF. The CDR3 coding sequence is TGTGCCAGCAGCTTGTTGGGACCGCATTACAATGAGCAGTTCTTC.

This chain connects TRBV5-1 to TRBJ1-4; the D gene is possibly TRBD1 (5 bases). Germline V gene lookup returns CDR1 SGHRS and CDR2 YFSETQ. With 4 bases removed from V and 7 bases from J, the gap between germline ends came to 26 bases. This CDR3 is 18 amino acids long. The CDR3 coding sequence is TGCGCCAGCAGCCCTCAGCCAGACAGCACGATAAACGGTGAAAAACTGTTTTTT. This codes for CASSPQPDSTINGEKLFF.

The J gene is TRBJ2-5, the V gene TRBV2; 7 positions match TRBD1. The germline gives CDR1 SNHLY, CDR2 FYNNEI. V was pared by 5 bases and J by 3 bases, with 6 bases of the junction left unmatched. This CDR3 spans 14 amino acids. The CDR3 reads CASSRQGGKETQYF. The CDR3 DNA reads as TGTGCCAGCAGTCGACAGGGTGGGAAAGAGACCCAGTACTTC.

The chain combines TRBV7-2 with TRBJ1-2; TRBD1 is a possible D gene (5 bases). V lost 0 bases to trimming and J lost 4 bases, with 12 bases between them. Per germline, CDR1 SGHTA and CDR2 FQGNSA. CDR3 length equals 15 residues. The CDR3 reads CASSLAGQGGYGYTF. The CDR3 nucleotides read TGTGCCAGCAGCTTAGCGGGTCAGGGCGGCTATGGCTACACCTTC.

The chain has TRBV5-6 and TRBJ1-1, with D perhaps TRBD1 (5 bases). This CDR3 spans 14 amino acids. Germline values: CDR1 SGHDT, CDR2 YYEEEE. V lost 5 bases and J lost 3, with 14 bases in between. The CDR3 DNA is TGTGCCAGCAGATGGGGCCGGGGGGACACTGAAGCTTTCTTT. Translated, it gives CASRWGRGDTEAFF.

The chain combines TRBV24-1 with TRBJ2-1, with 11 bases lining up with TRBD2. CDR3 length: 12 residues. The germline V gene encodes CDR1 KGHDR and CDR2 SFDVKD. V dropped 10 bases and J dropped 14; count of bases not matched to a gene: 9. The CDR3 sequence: CATQLAGGPEFF. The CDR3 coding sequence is TGTGCCACACAATTAGCGGGAGGGCCGGAGTTCTTC.

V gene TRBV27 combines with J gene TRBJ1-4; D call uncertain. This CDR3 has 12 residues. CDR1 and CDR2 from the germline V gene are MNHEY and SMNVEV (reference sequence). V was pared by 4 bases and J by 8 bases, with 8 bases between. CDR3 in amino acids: CASSSRTEKLFF. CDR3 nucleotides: TGTGCCAGCAGTTCGAGGACCGAAAAACTGTTTTTT.

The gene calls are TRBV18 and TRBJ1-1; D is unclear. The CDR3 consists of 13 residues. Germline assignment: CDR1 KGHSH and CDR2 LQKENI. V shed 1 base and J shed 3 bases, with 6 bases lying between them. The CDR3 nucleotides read TGTGCCAGCTCACCACTGAGGGACACTGAAGCTTTCTTT. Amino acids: CASSPLRDTEAFF.

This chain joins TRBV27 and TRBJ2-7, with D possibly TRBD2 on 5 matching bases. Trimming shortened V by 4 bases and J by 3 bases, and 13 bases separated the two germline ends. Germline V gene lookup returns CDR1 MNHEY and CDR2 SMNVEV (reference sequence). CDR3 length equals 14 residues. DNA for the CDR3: TGTGCCAGCAGTTCATTCCGGGAACACTACGAGCAGTACTTC. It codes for CASSSFREHYEQYF.

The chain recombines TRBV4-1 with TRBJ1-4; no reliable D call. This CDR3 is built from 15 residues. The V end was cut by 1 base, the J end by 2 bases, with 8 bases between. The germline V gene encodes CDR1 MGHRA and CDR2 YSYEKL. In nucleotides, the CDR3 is TGCGCCAGCAGCCAAGGAGTATGGACTAATGAAAAACTGTTTTTT. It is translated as CASSQGVWTNEKLFF.

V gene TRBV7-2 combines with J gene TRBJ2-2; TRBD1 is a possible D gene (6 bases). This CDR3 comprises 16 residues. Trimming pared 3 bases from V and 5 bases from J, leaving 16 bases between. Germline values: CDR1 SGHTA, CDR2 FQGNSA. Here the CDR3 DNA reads TGTGCCAGCAGCTTCTTAGAACAGGGTATAACCGGGGAGCTGTTTTTT. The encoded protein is CASSFLEQGITGELFF.

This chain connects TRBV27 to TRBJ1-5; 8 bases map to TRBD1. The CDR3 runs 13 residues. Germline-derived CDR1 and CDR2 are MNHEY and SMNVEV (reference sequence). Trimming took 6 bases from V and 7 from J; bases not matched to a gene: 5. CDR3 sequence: CASSQGAGQPQHF. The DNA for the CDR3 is TGTGCCAGCAGCCAGGGGGCGGGACAGCCCCAGCATTTT.

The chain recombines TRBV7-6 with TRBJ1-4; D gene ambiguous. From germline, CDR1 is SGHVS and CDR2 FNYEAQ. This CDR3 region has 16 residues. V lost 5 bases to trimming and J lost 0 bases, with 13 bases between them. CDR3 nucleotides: TGTGCCAGCAGCATGCCTATCTCGGCAACTAATGAAAAACTGTTTTTT. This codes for CASSMPISATNEKLFF.

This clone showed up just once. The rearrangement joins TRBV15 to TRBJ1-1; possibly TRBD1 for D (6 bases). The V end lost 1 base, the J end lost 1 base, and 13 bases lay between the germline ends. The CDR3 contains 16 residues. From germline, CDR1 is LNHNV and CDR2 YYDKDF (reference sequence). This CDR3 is CATSRATGTKNTEAFF. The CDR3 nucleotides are TGTGCCACCAGCAGAGCAACAGGGACCAAGAACACTGAAGCTTTCTTT.

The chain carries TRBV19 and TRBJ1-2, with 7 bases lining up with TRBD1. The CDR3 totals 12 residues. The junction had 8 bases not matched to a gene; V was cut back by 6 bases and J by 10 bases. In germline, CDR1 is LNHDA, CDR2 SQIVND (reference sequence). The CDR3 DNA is TGTGCCAGTAGCCCGGGGACAGCAGACTACACCTTC. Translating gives CASSPGTADYTF.

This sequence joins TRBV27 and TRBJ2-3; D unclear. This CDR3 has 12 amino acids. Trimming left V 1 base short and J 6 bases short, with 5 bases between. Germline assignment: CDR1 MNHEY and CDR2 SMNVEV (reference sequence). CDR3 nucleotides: TGTGCCAGCAGTTTATATGGGGATACGCAGTATTTT. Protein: CASSLYGDTQYF.

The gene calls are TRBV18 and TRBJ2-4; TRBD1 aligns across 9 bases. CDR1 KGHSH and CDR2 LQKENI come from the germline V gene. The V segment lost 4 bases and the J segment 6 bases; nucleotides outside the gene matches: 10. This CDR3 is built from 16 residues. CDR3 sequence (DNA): TGTGCCAGCTCACTCCCACAGGGGGCATGGATAAACATTCAGTACTTC. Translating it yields CASSLPQGAWINIQYF.

CDR3 nucleotides: TGTGCCAGCGGGACAGGCAATTCACCCCTCCACTTT. This gives the protein CASGTGNSPLHF. The V gene is TRBV2, the J gene TRBJ1-6; TRBD1 matches 8 bases. Germline-derived CDR1 and CDR2 are SNHLY and FYNNEI. The ends lost 8 bases at V and 7 bases at J; junction bases unmatched: 1. CDR3 length: 12 amino acids.

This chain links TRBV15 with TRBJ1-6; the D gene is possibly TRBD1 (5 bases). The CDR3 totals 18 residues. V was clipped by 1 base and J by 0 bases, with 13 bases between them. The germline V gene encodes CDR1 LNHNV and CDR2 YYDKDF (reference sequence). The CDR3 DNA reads TGTGCCACCAGCAGAGTCCCGGGGGAGAGCTCCTATAATTCACCCCTCCACTTT. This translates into CATSRVPGESSYNSPLHF.